This is a list of T cell receptor beta chains from one sample in a study of T-cell memory formation after mild COVID-19. MiXCR, run by TCRdb on the 5' RACE reads, gives a single entry per CDR3 protein. The sample carries approximately 250,000 distinct CDR3 sequences, 16% recorded once. Specimen: PBMCs or a T cell subset sorted from them (not recorded which). All receptors derive from a man between 18 and 35 years old who had mild COVID-19 (a few samples of this study predate the infection). Cell type and time point are not known. Each CDR3 is given with its conserved first and last residue. Fields, in order: J gene, V gene, clone size, D gene, CDR3 protein, CDR3 DNA. The D gene is left open where the match is weak. Clone size is shown for a subset of rows, as once, few, many or a class of expanded clone.

j_call: TRBJ2-1; v_call: TRBV18; clone_size: few; d_call: .; cdr3_aa: CASRDSTYNEQFF; cdr3_nt: TGTGCCAGCAGAGACAGTACCTACAATGAGCAGTTCTTC
j_call: TRBJ1-4; v_call: TRBV12-3/TRBV12-4; clone_size: once; d_call: .; cdr3_aa: CASSPSSVRGSREKLFF; cdr3_nt: TGTGCCAGCAGCCCAAGCTCAGTCCGGGGCTCAAGGGAAAAACTGTTTTTT
j_call: TRBJ1-1; v_call: TRBV7-9; clone_size: many; d_call: .; cdr3_aa: CASSKQVRTEAFF; cdr3_nt: TGTGCCAGCAGCAAGCAGGTTAGGACTGAAGCTTTCTTT
j_call: TRBJ1-2; v_call: TRBV28; clone_size: .; d_call: .; cdr3_aa: CASRPPWGYRGYTF; cdr3_nt: TGTGCCAGCAGACCCCCTTGGGGTTATCGGGGCTACACCTTC
j_call: TRBJ1-1; v_call: TRBV7-3; clone_size: .; d_call: .; cdr3_aa: CASSRGMNTEAFF; cdr3_nt: TGTGCCAGCAGCCGAGGGATGAACACTGAAGCTTTCTTT
j_call: TRBJ2-2; v_call: TRBV11-3; clone_size: .; d_call: .; cdr3_aa: CASSPRSGSTGELFF; cdr3_nt: TGTGCCAGCAGCCCGCGGTCTGGTAGCACCGGGGAGCTGTTTTTT
j_call: TRBJ1-2; v_call: TRBV19; clone_size: .; d_call: .; cdr3_aa: CASMGALAYGYTF; cdr3_nt: TGTGCCAGTATGGGGGCGCTTGCCTATGGCTACACCTTC
j_call: TRBJ2-7; v_call: TRBV29-1; clone_size: few; d_call: .; cdr3_aa: CSVGDPLEQYF; cdr3_nt: TGCAGCGTTGGGGATCCATTGGAGCAGTACTTC
j_call: TRBJ1-1; v_call: TRBV24-1; clone_size: .; d_call: TRBD1; cdr3_aa: CATSDHDRDYAFF; cdr3_nt: TGTGCCACCAGTGACCATGACAGGGATTACGCTTTCTTT
j_call: TRBJ1-6; v_call: TRBV6-2/TRBV6-3; clone_size: few; d_call: .; cdr3_aa: CASSDQGNYNSPLHF; cdr3_nt: TGTGCCAGCAGTGACCAGGGGAACTATAATTCACCCCTCCACTTT